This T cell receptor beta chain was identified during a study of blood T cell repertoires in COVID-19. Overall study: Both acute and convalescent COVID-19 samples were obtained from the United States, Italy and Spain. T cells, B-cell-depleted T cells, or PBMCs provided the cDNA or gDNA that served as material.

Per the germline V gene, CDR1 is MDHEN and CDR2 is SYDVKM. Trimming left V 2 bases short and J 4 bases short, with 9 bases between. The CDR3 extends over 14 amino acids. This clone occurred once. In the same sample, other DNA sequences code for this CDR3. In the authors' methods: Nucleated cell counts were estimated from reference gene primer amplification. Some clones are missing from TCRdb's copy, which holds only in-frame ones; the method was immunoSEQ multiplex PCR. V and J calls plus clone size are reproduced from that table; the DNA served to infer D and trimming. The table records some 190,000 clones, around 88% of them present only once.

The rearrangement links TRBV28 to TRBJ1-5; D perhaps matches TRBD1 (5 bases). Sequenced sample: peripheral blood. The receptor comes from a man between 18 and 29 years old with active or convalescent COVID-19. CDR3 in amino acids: CASSLGGTNQPQHF. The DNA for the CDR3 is TGTGCCAGCAGTTTAGGAGGGACTAATCAGCCCCAGCATTTT.